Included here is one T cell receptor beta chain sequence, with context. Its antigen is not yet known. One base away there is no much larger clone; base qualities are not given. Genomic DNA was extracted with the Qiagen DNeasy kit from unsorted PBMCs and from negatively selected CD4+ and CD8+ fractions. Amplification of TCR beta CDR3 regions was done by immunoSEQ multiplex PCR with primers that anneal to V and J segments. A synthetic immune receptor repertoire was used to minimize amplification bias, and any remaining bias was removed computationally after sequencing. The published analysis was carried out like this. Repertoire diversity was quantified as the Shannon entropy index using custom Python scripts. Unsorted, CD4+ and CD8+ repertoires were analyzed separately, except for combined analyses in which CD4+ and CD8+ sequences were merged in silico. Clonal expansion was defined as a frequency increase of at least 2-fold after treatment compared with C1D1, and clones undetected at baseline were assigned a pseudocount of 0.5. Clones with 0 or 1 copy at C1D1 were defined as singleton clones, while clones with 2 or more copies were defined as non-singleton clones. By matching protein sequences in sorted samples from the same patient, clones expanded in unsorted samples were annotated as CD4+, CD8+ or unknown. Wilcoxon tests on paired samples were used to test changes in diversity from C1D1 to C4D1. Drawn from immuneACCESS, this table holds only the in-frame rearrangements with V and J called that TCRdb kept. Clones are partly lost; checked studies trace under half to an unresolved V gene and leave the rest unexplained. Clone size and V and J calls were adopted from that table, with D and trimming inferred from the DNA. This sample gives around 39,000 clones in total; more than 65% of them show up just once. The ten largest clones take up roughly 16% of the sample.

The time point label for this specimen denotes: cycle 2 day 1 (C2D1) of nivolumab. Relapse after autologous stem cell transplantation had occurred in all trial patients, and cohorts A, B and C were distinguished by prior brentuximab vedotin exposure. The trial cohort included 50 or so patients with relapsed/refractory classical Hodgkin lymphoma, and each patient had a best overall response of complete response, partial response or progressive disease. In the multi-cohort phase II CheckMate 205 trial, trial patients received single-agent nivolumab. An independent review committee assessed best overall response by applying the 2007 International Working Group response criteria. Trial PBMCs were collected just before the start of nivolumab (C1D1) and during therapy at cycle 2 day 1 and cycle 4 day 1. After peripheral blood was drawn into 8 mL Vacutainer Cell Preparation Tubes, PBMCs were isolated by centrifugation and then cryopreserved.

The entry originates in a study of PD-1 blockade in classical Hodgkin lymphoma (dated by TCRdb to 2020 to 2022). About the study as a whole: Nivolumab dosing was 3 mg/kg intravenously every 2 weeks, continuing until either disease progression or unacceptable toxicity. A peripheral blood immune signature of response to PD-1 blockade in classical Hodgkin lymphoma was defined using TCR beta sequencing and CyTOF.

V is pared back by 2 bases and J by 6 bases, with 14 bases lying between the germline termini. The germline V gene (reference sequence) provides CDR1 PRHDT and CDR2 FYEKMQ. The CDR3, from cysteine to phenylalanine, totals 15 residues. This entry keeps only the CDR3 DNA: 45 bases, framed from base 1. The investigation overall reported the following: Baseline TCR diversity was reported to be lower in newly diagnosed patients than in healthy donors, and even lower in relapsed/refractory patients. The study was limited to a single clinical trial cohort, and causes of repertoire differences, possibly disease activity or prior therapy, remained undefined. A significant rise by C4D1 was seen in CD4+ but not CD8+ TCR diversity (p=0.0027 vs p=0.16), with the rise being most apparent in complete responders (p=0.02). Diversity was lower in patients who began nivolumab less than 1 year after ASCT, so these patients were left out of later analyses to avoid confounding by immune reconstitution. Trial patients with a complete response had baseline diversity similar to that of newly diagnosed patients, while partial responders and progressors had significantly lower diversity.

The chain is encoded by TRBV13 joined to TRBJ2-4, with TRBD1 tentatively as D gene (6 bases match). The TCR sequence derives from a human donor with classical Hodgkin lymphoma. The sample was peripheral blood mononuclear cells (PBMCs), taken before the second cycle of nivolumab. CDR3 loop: CASSLTKTGRNIQYF. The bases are TGTGCCAGCAGCTTAACAAAGACAGGAAGAAACATTCAGTACTTC. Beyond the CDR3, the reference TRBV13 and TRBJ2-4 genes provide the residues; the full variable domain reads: AAGVIQSPRHLIKEKRETATLKCYPIPRHDTVYWYQQGPGQDPQFLISFYEKMQSDKGSIPDRFSAQQFSDYHSELNMSSLELGDSALYFCASSLTKTGRNIQYFGAGTRLSVL.